The T cell receptor (beta chain) described here comes from a study of blood T cell repertoires in COVID-19. Across the whole study: Acute and convalescent COVID-19 samples came from the United States, Italy and Spain. PBMCs, B-cell-depleted T cells, or T cells were the source of the cDNA or gDNA that made up the material.

CDR1 KGHSH and CDR2 LQKENI come from the germline V gene. This CDR3 has 15 residues. Losses at the gene ends were 1 base for V and 3 bases for J; bases not matched to a gene: 6. Assay used: immunoSEQ multiplex PCR; TCRdb lists only in-frame clones, some missing. The sample holds tens of thousands of clones, approximately 90% seen once. The clonotype comes from a man aged 45-65 years with active COVID-19. The sequencing sample was made of peripheral blood. This rearrangement joins TRBV18 to TRBJ2-7; 7 positions agree with TRBD2. CDR3 coding DNA: TGTGCCAGCTCACCACGGCTAGCGGAAAGCTACGAGCAGTACTTC. Residues: CASSPRLAESYEQYF.